Listed here is a single T cell receptor beta chain. The antigen is undetermined. The data are from a study of shared clonotypes between healthy human individuals. Study-wide results and limits: The study generally estimated greater richness for naive than memory subsets. Naive CD4 clonotype sharing across several donors was around 5%.

The authors ran the assay at deep level. Authors' data handling: ImmunoSEQ gave junction-only sequences without quality scores, so filtering differed. Sequencing used immunoSEQ multiplex PCR; TCRdb keeps in-frame clones, though not all of them. Clonal size and the V and J genes are those of that table, whereas D and trimming came from the DNA. The sample lists over a million clones, about 80% occurring once. Per the germline V gene, CDR1 is WSHSY and CDR2 is SAAADI. V was shortened by 3 bases and J by 10 bases, with 10 bases between the two germline ends. This CDR3 contains 12 residues. The clonotype originates from a man between 18 and 29 years old in good health. The sequenced sample consisted of memory CD4+ T cells sorted from blood. Subset noted: CD45RA-negative fraction. V and J are TRBV10-2 and TRBJ2-1; tentatively, D is TRBD1 (5 bases). CDR3 residues: CASSDLAGEQFF. CDR3 bases: TGCGCCAGCAGTGACCTGGCAGGGGAGCAGTTCTTC.